This is a list of T cell receptor beta chains from one sample in a study of T cells in Graves' hyperthyroidism and ophthalmopathy. TCRdb re-analysed the multiplex PCR reads in MiXCR, keeping a single row per CDR3 protein. Of 45,000 to 55,000 distinct CDR3 sequences in the sample, around 55% are singletons; the top ten hold about 35%. The sample comprised peripheral blood or thyroid tissue (not recorded which). Receptors originate from a man between 18 and 29 years old with Graves' hyperthyroidism. Each CDR3 is given with its conserved first and last residue. The order of the fields is clone size, J gene, V gene, D gene, CDR3 DNA, CDR3 protein. D genes are given only for firm matches. Expanded clones get a size class; other rows say once, few or many, or leave the size out.

many TRBJ1-3 TRBV6-5 TRBD1 TGTGCCAGCAGTTACGACCCGACAGGGAGAAACACCATATATTTT CASSYDPTGRNTIYF
- TRBJ2-5 TRBV27 - TGTGCCAGCAGTTACTCGGCAGGGGACTTGGAGACCCAGTACTTC CASSYSAGDLETQYF
- TRBJ2-7 TRBV29-1 TRBD1 TGCAGCGTTGCCCGGGACAGCTCCTACGAGCAGTACTTC CSVARDSSYEQYF
- TRBJ2-5 TRBV7-8 - TGTGCCAGCAGCCCGGAATTGGAGACCCAGTACTTC CASSPELETQYF
many TRBJ1-4 TRBV20-1 - TGCAGTGCTAGAAGTCGCGGGGGTTTAACTAATGAAAAACTGTTTTTT CSARSRGGLTNEKLFF
- TRBJ2-5 TRBV7-3 TRBD2 TGTGCCAGCAGCATGACTAGCGGGGGGGGAAAACAAGAGACCCAGTACTTC CASSMTSGGGKQETQYF
few TRBJ2-5 TRBV20-1 - TGCAGTGCTAGCCGAACTAGTAAAGAGACCCAGTACTTC CSASRTSKETQYF
many TRBJ2-5 TRBV7-2 TRBD1 TGTGCCAGCAGCTTCCAGGGGGCATCGGACTTC CASSFQGASDF
once TRBJ1-1 TRBV24-1 TRBD1 TGTGCCACCAGTGGAGGGACAGGGGTGACTGAAGCTTTCTTT CATSGGTGVTEAFF
many TRBJ1-2 TRBV5-5 TRBD1 TGTGCCAGCAGCCGGACCGGGACAGTAGACGGCTACACCTTC CASSRTGTVDGYTF
- TRBJ2-5 TRBV24-1 TRBD2 TGTGCCACAAGTGGTTCTAGCGGGGGGGAGACCCAGTACTTC CATSGSSGGETQYF
many TRBJ1-2 TRBV6-1 - TGTGCCAGCAGTGGTTTTGGGTTATTAGGAGATGGCTACACCTTC CASSGFGLLGDGYTF
medium-sized TRBJ2-5 TRBV7-8 TRBD2 TGTGCCAGCAGCTGGCGGGAGCAAGAGACCCAGTACTTC CASSWREQETQYF
many TRBJ2-7 TRBV7-3 - TGTGCCAGCAGCTCAGGGGGAGGGCCTGACGAGCAGTACTTC CASSSGGGPDEQYF
- TRBJ2-7 TRBV7-9 TRBD2 TGTGCCAGCAGTTTTACTAGCGGGAGACTCAACGAGCAGTACTTC CASSFTSGRLNEQYF
- TRBJ2-5 TRBV7-2 TRBD2 TGTGCCAGCAGCCCCGGGGCACTAGCGGGGGCGGGCGAGACCCAGTACTTC CASSPGALAGAGETQYF
- TRBJ1-6 TRBV7-6 - TGTGCCAGCAGCCCTCCGGGTCAAAATTCACCCCTCCACTTT CASSPPGQNSPLHF
many TRBJ1-4 TRBV5-1 TRBD1 TGCGCCAGCAGCAATCACGACAGGGGAGGCGAAAAACTGTTTTTT CASSNHDRGGEKLFF
- TRBJ1-2 TRBV9 - TGTGCCAGCAGCGCAGACGAGTATGGCTACACCTTC CASSADEYGYTF
once TRBJ2-6 TRBV5-6 - TGTGCCAGCAGTATGTGGGGAGGCACCGGGGCCAACGTCCTGACTTTC CASSMWGGTGANVLTF
many TRBJ1-2 TRBV6-5 - TGTGCCAGCAGTCTGACAGCAGACTATGGCTACACCTTC CASSLTADYGYTF
- TRBJ1-1 TRBV15 - TGTGCCACCAAGTGGGGGCGAGCTTTCTTT CATKWGRAFF
- TRBJ1-5 TRBV7-2 TRBD1 TGTGCCAGCAGCCCGACAGGGGTCGGACAGCCCCAGCATTTT CASSPTGVGQPQHF
many TRBJ2-7 TRBV3-1 - TGTGCCAGCAGCCAAGAGGGCCTGACGTCCTACGAGCAGTACTTC CASSQEGLTSYEQYF
- TRBJ1-1 TRBV7-6 - TGTGCCAGCAGCCTTCCCGGGGGGGGCACTGAAGCTTTCTTT CASSLPGGGTEAFF
many TRBJ1-5 TRBV20-1 - TGCAGTGCCCACGATCTGCAGGGTGGCAATCAGCCCCAGCATTTT CSAHDLQGGNQPQHF
- TRBJ1-6 TRBV20-1 - TGCAGTGCTAGTCGAACTCCACCCCTCCACTTT CSASRTPPLHF
- TRBJ1-6 TRBV20-1 TRBD1 TGCAGTGCTAGGTGGAGGGGGCGTCCTAATTCACCCCTCCACTTT CSARWRGRPNSPLHF
once TRBJ2-7 TRBV5-6 TRBD1 TGCGCCAGCAGCCAGAACAACAGGGGAGACGACAAGCAGTACTTC CASSQNNRGDDKQYF
- TRBJ2-7 TRBV29-1 TRBD1 TGCAGCGCATGGGGACAGGGCCCCCACGAGCAGTACTTC CSAWGQGPHEQYF
once TRBJ1-1 TRBV20-1 - TGCAGCAGGATTCAGGGGAACACTGAGGCTTTCTTT CSRIQGNTEAFF
few TRBJ1-5 TRBV20-1 TRBD1 TGCACTAGGGACAGGGATCAGCCCCAGCATTTT CTRDRDQPQHF
- TRBJ2-2 TRBV2 TRBD2 TGTGCCAGCAGTGAAGAGGGACTAGTGATTACCGGGGAGCTGTTTTTT CASSEEGLVITGELFF
- TRBJ2-1 TRBV7-3 - TGTGCCAGCAGCTTAATCCCCCTCAATGAGCAGTTCTTC CASSLIPLNEQFF
many TRBJ1-1 TRBV9 - TGTGCCAGCAGCGTAGGTACATTTTTGGGCAGCGAAGTTTTCTTT CASSVGTFLGSEVFF
- TRBJ2-1 TRBV7-2 - TGTGCCAGCAGCTTTACCCACTACAATGAGCAGTTCTTC CASSFTHYNEQFF
many TRBJ2-2 TRBV6-2/TRBV6-3 TRBD1 TGTGCCAGCAGAACAGGGGTGGACACCGGGGAGCTGTTTTTT CASRTGVDTGELFF
- TRBJ1-1 TRBV2 - TGTGCCAGCAGTCAACAGGGAGGGGCCACTGAAGCTTTCTTT CASSQQGGATEAFF
once TRBJ2-5 TRBV2 TRBD1 TGTGCCAGCACGCGGACAGGGAAAGAGACCCAGTACTTC CASTRTGKETQYF
many TRBJ1-2 TRBV5-1 - TGCGCCAGCAGCCCTACTGAAGGGGGCTACACCTTC CASSPTEGGYTF
- TRBJ2-5 TRBV6-5 - TGTGCCAGCAGGGGGGGGCGGGAGACCCAGTACTTC CASRGGRETQYF
many TRBJ2-2 TRBV28 - TGTGCCAGCAGTTTGAGGGGTACCGGGGAGCTGTTTTTT CASSLRGTGELFF
- TRBJ2-7 TRBV7-8 - TGTGCCAGCAGCTTATTTCGGCTCGCGGAGCAGTACTTC CASSLFRLAEQYF
- TRBJ2-5 TRBV7-2 - TGTGCCAGCAGCTTGGAGGGGTTCACCGGGGAGTACTTC CASSLEGFTGEYF
few TRBJ2-3 TRBV5-1 TRBD2 TGCGCCAGCAGGTCAATAGCGGGGGACACAGATACGCAGTATTTT CASRSIAGDTDTQYF
- TRBJ2-7 TRBV10-3 - TGTGCCATCAGAGGTTCCTACGAGCAGTACTTC CAIRGSYEQYF